This TCR beta chain was sequenced in a study of cytomegalovirus exposure and HLA in healthy donors (dated by TCRdb to 2017 to 2019). Context from the whole study: An earlier analysis of 587 of the donors reported over 250 Gb of sequence data and 117 million unique TCR beta sequences obtained from about 179 million T cells. An early release that covered 640 HLA-typed donors contained approximately 300 gigabases of sequencing data and tens of millions of unique TCR sequences. The genetic ancestry cluster associated with self-reported Caucasian donors included about 84% of the approximately 400 genotyped donors. The study aimed to test whether signatures of past pathogen exposure could be identified by cataloging public T cell receptors. The study used immunosequencing to profile the T cell repertoires of approximately 690 subjects and linked those repertoires to cytomegalovirus serostatus. Besides the first cohort of roughly 700 subjects, a separate validation cohort made up of 120 different subjects was used. To predict cytomegalovirus infection status, the study brought together high-throughput TCR immunosequencing, statistical association of individual TCRs with disease status, and machine learning. A later analysis re-examined previously published TCR beta repertoires from over 500 donors and added high-resolution HLA genotyping to investigate patterns of TCR occurrence. Rather than using new phenotypic data, the later analysis identified candidate immune exposures from TCR beta sequences and from how often those sequences occurred across donors. An earlier analysis of 587 of the donors used high-throughput TCR beta sequencing to judge whether each TCR beta V gene segment behaved as functional or pseudogenic. Alongside the repertoire data, information on donor age, sex, ethnicity and CMV serostatus was compiled. Genome-wide SNP genotypes for about 65% of the roughly 670 donors were used in a later genetic analysis, which treated that subset as a discovery cohort. Every discovery cohort repertoire had been produced on one sequencing platform. HLA typing included class I and class II loci at four-digit resolution. The number of donors typed differed by locus, with 629-630 for A, B, C, DRB1 and DQB1, roughly 520 for DQA1, under 610 for DPA1, and 450 to 480 for DPB1. Roughly 5 DR-DQ haplotypes were treated as single units for association and clustering because of strong linkage in the cohort. Among around 400 genotyped donors of the cohort, an average of approximately 220,000 unique TCR beta nucleotide sequences was sequenced per donor, of which about 20% were non-productive.

The cohort consisted of approximately 670 healthy bone marrow donors. At the time of sampling, all cohort members were nominally healthy, though unrecorded immune exposures were likely present. CMV serostatus was recorded as positive for 250 to 300 and negative for about 55% of the 666 cohort members, whereas no CMV serostatus was recorded for the donor in question. A peripheral blood sample was collected from each donor, and TCR beta sequencing was performed on peripheral blood mononuclear cells. The Qiagen DNeasy Blood Extraction Kit was used to extract genomic DNA from the blood cell samples. Receptors were amplified or captured by the immunoSEQ multiplex PCR assay. For the multiplex PCR, a mixture combining 60 forward primers for TCR Vbeta segments and 13 reverse primers for TCR Jbeta segments was used. The CDR3 region of rearranged TCR beta genes was amplified from genomic DNA by a multiplex PCR assay. Amplified TCR beta libraries were sequenced as 87-base-pair reads on the Illumina HiSeq System. As for how the authors treated the data: Across the 500 to 750 repertoires, a later analysis counted tens of millions of unique TCR beta chains, around 10 million of which were shared by at least two donors. Raw reads were error-corrected and collapsed into unique sequences with a nearest-neighbor algorithm that merged closely related sequences to remove PCR and sequencing errors. To assign V, D and J gene segments, CDR3 sequences were aligned to IMGT reference sequences. Each retained sequence needed at least a six-nucleotide match to both a V gene segment and a J gene segment. A rearrangement counted as productive if the CDR3 had no stop codons and remained in frame with V and J, and every other rearrangement counted as non-productive. Following IMGT convention, CDR3 was defined as the stretch from the second conserved V-encoded cysteine up to the conserved J-encoded phenylalanine. In an earlier analysis of more than 550 of the donors, sequences lacking an unambiguous match to a single V gene segment were excluded. An earlier analysis of a few hundred of the donors classified V segments as functional when productive rearrangements were above 56.7% and as segregating when the standard deviation between donors was above 5%. A statistical classification framework was built for diagnosing cytomegalovirus status from the catalog of TCR beta chain sequences. In a later analysis, V and J genes were assigned by comparing TCR nucleotide sequences against IMGT/GENE-DB human TR gene sequences. A later analysis assigned CDR3 sequences and most-parsimonious VDJ recombination scenarios with the TCRdist pipeline. In a later analysis, each TCR beta chain was defined by its CDR3 amino acid sequence together with its V-gene family, and reads without a unique V-gene family were excluded. As a way to deal with suspected cross-contamination and a sequencing artifact, a later analysis dropped over 550 nucleotide sequences that were highly shared and had low generation probability. For each public chain, a later analysis derived a clonal expansion index from normalized ranks of inferred template counts within each repertoire. In a later analysis, generation probabilities were computed using a VDJ recombination model fitted to out-of-frame rearrangements, and the results were checked against IGoR. In a later analysis, hypergeometric tests were used to score TCR-TCR, TCR-HLA and TCR-CMV co-occurrence, with a repertoire-size bias correction applied to TCR pairs. A later analysis estimated false discovery rates by permuting HLA or CMV assignments 20 times. In a later analysis, co-occurring TCRs were grouped using DBSCAN, and TCRdist sequence similarity was added for clustering within HLA-allele-positive subsets. Co-occurrence clustering excluded repertoires with fewer than 30,000 or more than 120,000 public chains, plus five with anomalous nucleotide sharing. TCRdb holds this immuneACCESS table with in-frame rearrangements only. Some clones are missing; in checked studies, unresolved V genes explain under half, and the rest has no known cause. That table gives V, J and clone size, and the DNA gave D and trimming. The sample's records list around 40,000 clones. Around 5.9% of the sample lies in the top ten.

Results and caveats for the whole study, not just this receptor: According to a later analysis, parvovirus B19, influenza, CMV and Epstein-Barr virus appeared linked to several top co-occurrence clusters. A group of highly shared sequence variants was considered likely to be a technical artifact of the sequencing pipeline. Most TCR sequences were seen in very few donors, while some public TCRs were found in many individuals. CMV serostatus was the only immune exposure information available for the cohort. Roughly uniform sequencing depth across donors was assumed in presence/absence analyses, although this assumption may not hold. In vitro tests confirmed that a few of the cytomegalovirus-associated TCR beta chains recognize cytomegalovirus antigens. A later genetic analysis reported fewer N-insertions in productive TCRs among donors in an Asian-associated ancestry cluster than the approximately 670-donor mean. Only TCR beta chains were sequenced in this cohort, and the absence of alpha or paired-chain data limited detectable features. Linkage disequilibrium might explain the correlated functional status among segregating V segments, but an unknown experimental factor could not be ruled out. A further reported finding was that TCR beta sequences accurately predicted the HLA-A and HLA-B alleles for most subjects in the first cohort. The earlier analysis of some 560 of the donors excluded seventeen rarely observed V segments, including chromosome 9 orphons, because counts were too low. In a later analysis, HLA-associated TCR beta chains showed more clonal expansion and lower generation probabilities than non-associated chains that were equally common. When HLA alleles, especially DR and DQ, strongly co-occurred, attributing TCR associations to individual alleles was difficult. Broadly in line with IMGT annotations, most TCR beta V segments showed up in productive rearrangements about 87% or about 30% of the time in an earlier analysis of several hundred of the donors. A later analysis found that most CMV-associated TCR beta chains appeared HLA-restricted, with HLA associations seemingly driven largely by CMV exposure. V-gene and J-gene trimming of TCR beta chains was associated with a missense DCLRE1C variant in a later genetic analysis, and the association was replicated in an independent cohort. A total of roughly 160 TCR beta chains were listed by the study as associated with cytomegalovirus. The authors suggested that the approach could potentially be extended to other disease states and immunological phenotypes. A later analysis found that TCR association rates varied across HLA loci, with DRB1 alleles showing the most associated TCRs and HLA-C alleles the fewest. Because HLA typing was unavailable for some donors at each locus, only the typed subset was used in association tests. Specific HLA alleles were associated with over 15,000 TCR beta sequences at a false discovery rate of 0.05 in a later analysis. The classifier was reported to diagnose cytomegalovirus status with high specificity and sensitivity in both the original cohort and the validation cohort.

In regard to this clone: No cognate antigen has been identified for it.

Material for sequencing was PBMCs. The TCR was taken from a human donor in good health.

CDR3 protein: CASSPRGGAAPADTQYF. The nucleotide sequence reads TGTGCCAGCAGCCCGCGAGGGGGCGCTGCCCCGGCAGATACGCAGTATTTT. The receptor chain draws on TRBV7-2 and TRBJ2-3; 7 of the junction bases match TRBD1. As encoded in the germline V gene, CDR1 is SGHTA while CDR2 is FQGNSA. Counted from cysteine to phenylalanine, this CDR3 has 17 amino acids. Kept here is only the CDR3 DNA, which spans 51 bases and is read in frame from base 1. The V end gives up 5 bases and the J end 4 bases, leaving 15 bases in the junction not matched to a gene.